The following is a TCR beta chain sequence with its context. Antigen: not known. PCR involved 60 Vbeta and 13 Jbeta primers. TCRdb's copy holds only in-frame clones and misses some; the assay was immunoSEQ multiplex PCR. The data show about 78,000 clones, over 60% seen once. CDR1 and CDR2 from the germline V gene are SGDLS and YYNGEE. The CDR3 runs to 14 residues. With 6 bases clipped from V and 5 bases from J, the junction kept 7 bases outside the gene matches. This record belongs to a study of cytomegalovirus exposure and HLA in healthy donors. Study-level points and caveats: What TCR beta sequences reportedly achieved was accurate prediction of HLA-A and HLA-B alleles in most subjects.

This rearrangement joins TRBV9 to TRBJ2-2; 7 bases map to TRBD2. This clonotype originated in a woman aged 40-49 years in good health and CMV-seropositive. The sequenced material came from PBMCs. Here the CDR3 reads CASMTSPHTGELFF. Here the CDR3 DNA reads TGTGCCAGCATGACTAGCCCCCATACCGGGGAGCTGTTTTTT. Based on the CDR3 plus reference TRBV9 and TRBJ2-2, the full variable domain is DSGVTQTPKHLITATGQRVTLRCSPRSGDLSVYWYQQSLDQGLQFLIQYYNGEERAKGNILERFSAQQFPDLHSELNLSSLELGDSALYFCASMTSPHTGELFFGEGSRLTVL.